This TCR beta chain was profiled in a study of shared clonotypes between healthy human individuals. On this clone itself: The antigen is unknown.

CD45RO-negative, CCR7-positively selected cells formed the naive CD8 fraction, excluding terminally differentiated effector memory CD45RA+ cells. Deep-level settings were used for running the assay. Sequencing was performed with immunoSEQ multiplex PCR; in TCRdb, only in-frame clones are kept and a portion is missing. The sample includes 750,000 to 1,000,000 clones, about 91% seen only once; the top ten take 24%. CDR3 length: 13 residues. V lost 0 bases and J lost 9, with 10 bases in between. Findings and limits, study-wide: A small donor pool kept down the genetic and exposure-history diversity that was represented.

The sequence derives from a man younger than 45 in good health. Sample: naive CD8+ T cells sorted from blood. V is TRBV23-1 and J is TRBJ2-3; D is ambiguous. TRBV23-1 counts as an open reading frame of uncertain function. CDR3 in DNA: TGCGCCAGCAGTCAATCCCGGCCCTTGACGCAGTATTTT. Protein: CASSQSRPLTQYF.